This T cell receptor beta chain stems from a study of blood T cell repertoires in COVID-19. V lost 4 bases and J 8 bases, leaving 6 bases between the germline ends. This CDR3 region has 11 residues. Germline CDR1 LGHDT, CDR2 YNNKEL (reference sequence). As handled by the study authors: Reference gene primer amplification yielded estimated nucleated cell counts. The data were produced by immunoSEQ multiplex PCR, yet TCRdb's version contains in-frame clones alone and is incomplete. V, J and clone size derive from that table, while D and trimming were established from the DNA sequence. The table records about 170,000 clones, approximately 86% of them present only once.

The rearrangement links TRBV3-1 (or the pseudogene TRBV3-2) to TRBJ2-1; TRBD2 is a possible D gene (6 bases). The receptor's source is a man aged 65 to 79 with acute or convalescent COVID-19. The specimen was peripheral blood. CDR3: CASSRGDEQFF. In DNA form, the CDR3 reads TGTGCCAGCAGCCGGGGGGATGAGCAGTTCTTC.